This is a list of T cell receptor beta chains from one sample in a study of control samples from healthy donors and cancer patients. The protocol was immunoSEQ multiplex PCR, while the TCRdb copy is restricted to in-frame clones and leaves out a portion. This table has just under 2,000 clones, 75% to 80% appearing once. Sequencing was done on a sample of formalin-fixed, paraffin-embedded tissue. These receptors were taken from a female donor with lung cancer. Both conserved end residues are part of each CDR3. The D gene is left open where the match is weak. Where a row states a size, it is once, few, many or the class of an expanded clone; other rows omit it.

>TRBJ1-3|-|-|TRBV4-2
TGTGCCAGCAGCCACGGGGACGGGTCCTCTGGAAACACCATATATTTT
CASSHGDGSSGNTIYF
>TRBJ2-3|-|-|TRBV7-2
TGTGCCAGCAGCTTAGAGGGCCGAGATACGCAGTATTTT
CASSLEGRDTQYF
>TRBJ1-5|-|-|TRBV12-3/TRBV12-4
TGTGCCAGCAGTTTCTCTAATCAGCCCCAGCATTTT
CASSFSNQPQHF
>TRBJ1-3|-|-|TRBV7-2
TGTGCCAGCAGCTTAGGACTAAACTCTGGAAACACCATATATTTT
CASSLGLNSGNTIYF
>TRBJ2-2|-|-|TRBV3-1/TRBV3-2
TGTGCCAGCAGCGGGTGCTGTCCCATTTCCTTGACCGGGGAGCTGTTTTTT
CASSGCCPISLTGELFF
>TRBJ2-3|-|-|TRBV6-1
TGTGCCAGCAGTGAACCAGCTGAAGGGTCAGATACGCAGTATTTT
CASSEPAEGSDTQYF
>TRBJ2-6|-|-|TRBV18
TGTGCCAGCTCACCAGGGGAAAACTTACAAGCCTCTGGGGCCAACGTCCTGACTTTC
CASSPGENLQASGANVLTF
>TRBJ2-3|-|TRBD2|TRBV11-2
TGTGCCAGCAGCTTAAGGAGGGGTCTAGCGGCTAGCACAGATACGCAGTATTTT
CASSLRRGLAASTDTQYF
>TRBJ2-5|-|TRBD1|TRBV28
TGTGCCAGCAGCCTCCGGGACAGCAAAGAGACCCAGTACTTC
CASSLRDSKETQYF
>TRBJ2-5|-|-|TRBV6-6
TGTGCCAGCAGACAACAGGGAGAGACCCAGTACTTC
CASRQQGETQYF
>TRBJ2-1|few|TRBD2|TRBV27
TGTGCCAGCAGTTCAGGCCGCCTAGCGGGAGTCAATGAGCAGTTCTTC
CASSSGRLAGVNEQFF
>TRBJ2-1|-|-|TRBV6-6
TGTGCCAGCAGCCGCCCTTTGGGGGACAATGAGCAGTTCTTC
CASSRPLGDNEQFF
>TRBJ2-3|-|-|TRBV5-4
TGTGCCAGCAGCTTCTGGCGGGGCACAGATACGCAGTATTTT
CASSFWRGTDTQYF
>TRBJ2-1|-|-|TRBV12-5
TGTGCTAGTGCCTCTGGGGGATCGGTGGACAATGAGCAGTTCTTC
CASASGGSVDNEQFF
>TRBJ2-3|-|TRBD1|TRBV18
TGTGCCAGCTCACGCCGGACAGGGGGCACAGATACGCAGTATTTT
CASSRRTGGTDTQYF
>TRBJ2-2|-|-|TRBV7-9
TGTGCCAGCAGCTGGGGAGGCCAGCTACCCGGGGAGCTGTTTTTT
CASSWGGQLPGELFF
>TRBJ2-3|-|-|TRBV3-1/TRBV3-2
TGTGCCAGCAGCCGAGACTCGAACACAGATACGCAGTATTTT
CASSRDSNTDTQYF
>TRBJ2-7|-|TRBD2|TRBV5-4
TGTGCCAGCAGCCTTGGAGGTGGCGGGGGGACCTACGAGCAGTACTTC
CASSLGGGGGTYEQYF
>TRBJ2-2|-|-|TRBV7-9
TGTGCCAGCAGCGGAGAGGTAACCAGATTAAACACCGGGGAGCTGTTTTTT
CASSGEVTRLNTGELFF
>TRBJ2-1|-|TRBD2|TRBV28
TGTGCCAGCAGTTTCTCCGGGACTAGCTCCAATGAGCAGTTCTTC
CASSFSGTSSNEQFF
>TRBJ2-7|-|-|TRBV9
TGTGCCAGCAGCGCCTCATTACTAAACCCGAGAGGGACGACCTACGAGCAGTACTTC
CASSASLLNPRGTTYEQYF
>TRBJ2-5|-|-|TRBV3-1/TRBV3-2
TGTGCCAGCAGCTGCAGGATTCCCATTTCTTCTGAGACCCAGTACTTC
CASSCRIPISSETQYF
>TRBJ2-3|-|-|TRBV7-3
TGTGCCAGCAGCTTAACACTAGCCGGGGACACGCAGTATTTT
CASSLTLAGDTQYF
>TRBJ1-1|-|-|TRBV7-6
TGTGCCAGCAGCTTAGTCGGGCAGGCCCACACTGAAGCTTTCTTT
CASSLVGQAHTEAFF
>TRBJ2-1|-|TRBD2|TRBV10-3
TGTGCCATAGCGGGACCCTACAATGAGCAGTTCTTC
CAIAGPYNEQFF
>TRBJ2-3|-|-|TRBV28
TGTGCCAGCAGTTCGTGGAGGACCGAAAGCACAGATACGCAGTATTTT
CASSSWRTESTDTQYF
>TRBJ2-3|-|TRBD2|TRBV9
TGTGCCAGCAGTACTAGCGGGAGGGTGAAAGATACGCAGTATTTT
CASSTSGRVKDTQYF
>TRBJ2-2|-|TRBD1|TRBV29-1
TGCAGCGTTGAGACAGGGGACACCGGGGAGCTGTTTTTT
CSVETGDTGELFF
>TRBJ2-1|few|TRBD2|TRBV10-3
TGTGCCACCGAGGGGCTAGCGGGTAACAATGAGCAGTTCTTC
CATEGLAGNNEQFF
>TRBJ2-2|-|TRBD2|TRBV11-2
TGTGCCAGCAGCGGTCGACGGGGGGCGAACACCGGGGAGCTGTTTTTT
CASSGRRGANTGELFF
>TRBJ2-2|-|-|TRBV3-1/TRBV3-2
TGTGCCAGCAGCCAAGAACCGGCAGGGGTAGACGGGGAGCTGTTTTTT
CASSQEPAGVDGELFF
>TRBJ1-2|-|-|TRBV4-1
TGCGCCAGCAGCCGCGCTGGGACTGAGAACTATGGCTACACCTTC
CASSRAGTENYGYTF